The TCR beta chain described here comes from a study of blood T cell repertoires in COVID-19. Assay: immunoSEQ multiplex PCR; the TCRdb copy retains only in-frame clones and omits some. Seen here are 120,000 to 150,000 clones, approximately 80% observed once, and the top ten hold 1.5% to 2%. The study assigned cohorts using participant-reported clinical history. The CDR3 is 17 amino acids. The V gene end was trimmed by 5 bases and the J gene end by 2 bases; junction bases not matched to a gene: 4. Germline lookup yields CDR1 LNHDA and CDR2 SQIVND (reference sequence). This receptor was obtained from a woman aged 18-29 years who had been exposed to COVID-19. The specimen was PBMCs or T cells enriched from blood (not recorded which). The chain couples TRBV19 to TRBJ2-6; 12 bases align to TRBD2. Here the CDR3 DNA reads TGTGCCAGTAGTGGCCTAGCGGGGGGGACTGGGGCCAACGTCCTGACTTTC. Amino acids: CASSGLAGGTGANVLTF.